The 5 T cell receptor beta chains below come from one sample, sequenced in a study of OX40 agonist ivuxolimab in advanced cancers. Measured with immunoSEQ multiplex PCR; TCRdb has only the in-frame clones, and not every one. Of about 130,000 clones in the sample, approximately 90% were seen once. The source was CD4+ or CD8+ T cells sorted from blood, collected in a trial of the OX40 agonist ivuxolimab. Source of these receptors: an adult with an advanced solid tumor such as melanoma, head and neck, liver or kidney cancer.

J is TRBJ2-7 and V is TRBV7-9; 7 nucleotides agree with TRBD2. CDR3 length: 14 amino acids. V was clipped by 3 bases and J by 12 bases; unmatched bases: 14. In germline, CDR1 is SEHNR, CDR2 FQNEAQ (reference sequence). The CDR3 region is CASSFDAGVATRYF. CDR3 in DNA: TGTGCCAGCAGCTTCGATGCGGGAGTCGCTACCCGGTACTTC.

Note on this clone: In the same sample, other DNA sequences code for this CDR3. This chain uses TRBV6-1 with TRBJ1-2, with D hard to call. Deletions cut 10 bases from V and 6 bases from J, with 18 bases between. Germline CDR1 is MNHNS and CDR2 is SASEGT. The CDR3 spans 13 residues. The chain's CDR3 is CATKTALVDGYTF. The CDR3, as DNA: TGTGCCACCAAAACAGCACTGGTGGATGGCTACACCTTC.

The J gene is TRBJ2-7, the V gene TRBV27, with TRBD1 identical over 7 bases. Per the germline V gene, CDR1 is MNHEY and CDR2 is SMNVEV (reference sequence). V lost 6 bases and J lost 4; bases outside the gene matches: 12. This CDR3 has 15 amino acids. The CDR3 reads CASSSPSRGMYEQYF. CDR3 DNA sequence: TGTGCCAGCAGCTCTCCGAGCAGGGGGATGTACGAGCAGTACTTC.

This clone was picked up a small number of times. The chain employs TRBV19 and TRBJ2-7, with D tentatively TRBD1 (5 bases). There are 14 residues in the CDR3. CDR1 is LNHDA, CDR2 SQIVND, per germline (reference sequence). The ends were cut back, 10 bases at V and 2 bases at J, with 18 bases in the middle. The CDR3 DNA sequence: TGTGCCACCAGGGAAGAGACCGGTACCTACGAGCAGTACTTC. Its translation is CATREETGTYEQYF. Full variable domain (missing parts from reference TRBV19 and TRBJ2-7): DGGITQSPKYLFRKEGQNVTLSCEQNLNHDAMYWYRQDPGQGLRLIYYSQIVNDFQKGDIAEGYSVSREKKESFPLTVTSAQKNPTAFYLCATREETGTYEQYFGPGTRLTVT.

The chain couples TRBV19 to TRBJ2-2, with 14 bases lining up with TRBD2. Germline-derived CDR1 and CDR2 are LNHDA and SQIVND (reference sequence). Trimming cost V 7 bases and J 8 bases; bases outside gene matches: 12. The CDR3 loop spans 17 amino acids. The CDR3 here is CASTPPGTSGRRGELFF. The CDR3 region has the DNA TGTGCCAGTACCCCACCGGGGACTAGCGGGAGAAGGGGGGAGCTGTTTTTT.